This is a list of T cell receptor beta chains from one sample in a study of blood T cell repertoires in COVID-19. TCRdb's copy holds only in-frame clones and misses some; the assay was immunoSEQ multiplex PCR. The sample shows some 160,000 clones, 80% to 85% of them seen only once. The material sequenced was peripheral blood. These receptors all come from a man in his sixties or seventies with active or convalescent COVID-19. CDR3s include the opening cysteine and the closing phenylalanine or tryptophan. D genes are given only for firm matches. Not all rows give a size; the values are once, few, many and, for expanded clones, a class.

.	TRBV5-1	.	TRBJ1-5	CASSLDGYSNQPQHF	TGCGCCAGCAGCTTGGACGGGTATAGCAATCAGCCCCAGCATTTT
.	TRBV7-9	TRBD2	TRBJ2-3	CASSRPGLSTDTQYF	TGTGCCAGCAGCCGCCCGGGACTAAGCACAGATACGCAGTATTTT
few	TRBV30	TRBD1	TRBJ1-6	CAWSGGWTGLGSPLHF	TGTGCCTGGAGCGGGGGGTGGACAGGGTTGGGTTCACCCCTCCACTTT
.	TRBV7-2	.	TRBJ2-7	CASSGAVQYEQYF	TGTGCCAGCAGCGGGGCAGTCCAATACGAGCAGTACTTC
.	TRBV7-9	.	TRBJ2-7	CASTSTVAEQYF	TGTGCCAGCACCTCGACAGTAGCCGAGCAGTACTTC
.	TRBV19	.	TRBJ2-7	CASSPGFNYEQYF	TGTGCCAGTAGTCCAGGTTTTAACTACGAGCAGTACTTC
.	TRBV12-3/TRBV12-4	TRBD1	TRBJ1-2	CASRADRGYGYTF	TGTGCCAGCAGAGCCGACAGGGGCTATGGCTACACCTTC
.	TRBV24-1	.	TRBJ2-7	CATSDGAAWGEQYF	TGTGCCACCAGTGATGGGGCAGCCTGGGGCGAGCAGTACTTC
.	TRBV18	.	TRBJ2-1	CASSVGGPYNEQFF	TGTGCCAGCTCAGTCGGGGGGCCCTACAATGAGCAGTTCTTC
.	TRBV9	.	TRBJ2-1	CASSVVGGPYNEQFF	TGTGCCAGCAGCGTAGTGGGGGGACCTTACAATGAGCAGTTCTTC
few	TRBV30	.	TRBJ2-5	CAWSVGGETQYF	TGTGCCTGGAGTGTCGGAGGAGAGACCCAGTACTTC
.	TRBV18	.	TRBJ2-7	CASSQSTGYYEQYF	TGTGCCAGCTCACAATCCACAGGGTACTACGAGCAGTACTTC
.	TRBV24-1	.	TRBJ2-3	CATSDPEDPAGWTDTQYF	TGTGCCACCAGTGATCCGGAGGACCCGGCGGGTTGGACAGATACGCAGTATTTT
few	TRBV6-6	.	TRBJ1-2	CASSYAGSSGYTF	TGTGCCAGCAGTTACGCGGGTTCCTCGGGCTACACCTTC
once	TRBV7-3	.	TRBJ2-3	CASSTRHERTDTQYF	TGTGCCAGCAGCACACGACACGAACGCACAGATACGCAGTATTTT
.	TRBV9	.	TRBJ1-4	CASSREGEKLFF	TGTGCCAGCAGCCGAGAGGGTGAAAAACTGTTTTTT
once	TRBV7-8	.	TRBJ2-1	CASSPYSGGLFNEQFF	TGTGCCAGCAGCCCATATAGCGGAGGCCTATTCAATGAGCAGTTCTTC
.	TRBV4-3	.	TRBJ2-6	CASSQDQGAGANVLTF	TGCGCCAGCAGCCAAGATCAAGGGGCTGGGGCCAACGTCCTGACTTTC
.	TRBV9	TRBD2	TRBJ2-1	CASSERVVGGLGFNEQFF	TGTGCCAGCAGCGAGAGAGTAGTCGGGGGACTAGGTTTTAATGAGCAGTTCTTC
.	TRBV6-1	.	TRBJ2-2	CASSEFRSNTGELFF	TGTGCCAGCAGTGAGTTCAGATCGAACACCGGGGAGCTGTTTTTT
.	TRBV5-1	TRBD2	TRBJ2-3	CASSIGTSGGLRTDTQYF	TGCGCCAGCAGCATCGGGACTAGCGGGGGACTTCGCACAGATACGCAGTATTTT
.	TRBV27	TRBD1	TRBJ1-1	CASSSSGTGDTEAFF	TGTGCCAGCAGTTCCTCCGGGACAGGGGACACTGAAGCTTTCTTT
few	TRBV9	.	TRBJ1-3	CASSVGGYSGNTIYF	TGTGCCAGCAGCGTGGGGGGGTACTCTGGAAACACCATATATTTT
.	TRBV28	.	TRBJ1-5	CASSLLQGNQPQHF	TGTGCCAGCAGTTTACTACAGGGAAATCAGCCCCAGCATTTT
many	TRBV6-5	.	TRBJ2-7	CASSYDSSYEQYF	TGTGCCAGCAGTTACGACAGCTCCTACGAGCAGTACTTC
large	TRBV7-8	TRBD1	TRBJ1-1	CASSARDRNTEAFF	TGTGCCAGCAGCGCTAGGGACAGGAACACTGAAGCTTTCTTT
.	TRBV9	.	TRBJ1-6	CASSLRLGGTDNSPLHF	TGTGCCAGCAGCCTCCGATTAGGAGGGACCGATAATTCACCCCTCCACTTT
.	TRBV5-1	TRBD1	TRBJ1-1	CASSQGNRGTEAFF	TGCGCCAGCAGCCAAGGAAACAGGGGGACTGAAGCTTTCTTT
.	TRBV5-1	.	TRBJ2-2	CASSLNSGELFF	TGCGCCAGCAGCTTGAACTCCGGGGAGCTGTTTTTT
.	TRBV7-8	.	TRBJ2-7	CASSPEGTIPYEQYF	TGTGCCAGCAGCCCCGAAGGGACAATCCCCTACGAGCAGTACTTC
.	TRBV5-4	TRBD2	TRBJ2-3	CASSLSASGPDTDTQYF	TGTGCCAGCAGCTTGAGTGCTAGCGGGCCAGACACAGATACGCAGTATTTT
.	TRBV14	TRBD1	TRBJ1-1	CASSPNLGQLNTEAFF	TGTGCCAGCAGCCCCAACTTGGGACAGCTGAACACTGAAGCTTTCTTT
.	TRBV18	.	TRBJ2-2	CASSPPGARGNTGELFF	TGTGCCAGCTCACCTCCCGGAGCTCGGGGTAACACCGGGGAGCTGTTTTTT
.	TRBV29-1	TRBD2	TRBJ2-1	CSARGSGRSYNEQFF	TGCAGCGCCCGAGGTAGCGGGCGCTCCTACAATGAGCAGTTCTTC
.	TRBV18	.	TRBJ1-1	CASSPSLVGTNTEAFF	TGTGCCAGCTCACCAAGCCTGGTAGGGACTAACACTGAAGCTTTCTTT
.	TRBV10-3	.	TRBJ2-1	CAISTGNEQFF	TGTGCCATCTCAACGGGAAATGAGCAGTTCTTC
.	TRBV19	.	TRBJ1-2	CASSPPGTLYLANYGYTF	TGTGCCAGTAGTCCACCCGGGACACTCTACCTAGCTAACTATGGCTACACCTTC
.	TRBV7-9	.	TRBJ1-2	CASSLEGRDGYTF	TGTGCCAGCAGCTTGGAGGGCCGCGATGGCTACACCTTC
.	TRBV6-2/TRBV6-3	.	TRBJ1-1	CASSYSSVGNTEAFF	TGTGCCAGCAGTTACTCAAGCGTGGGGAACACTGAAGCTTTCTTT
.	TRBV19	TRBD1	TRBJ1-5	CASRTGTGAYSNQPQHF	TGTGCCAGCAGAACCGGGACAGGAGCATATAGCAATCAGCCCCAGCATTTT
.	TRBV19	.	TRBJ1-3	CASSTLKLNSGNTIYF	TGTGCCAGTAGTACCCTCAAACTTAATTCTGGAAACACCATATATTTT
.	TRBV28	TRBD2	TRBJ2-7	CASSLGGRSYEQYF	TGTGCCAGCAGTTTGGGAGGGAGGTCCTACGAGCAGTACTTC
.	TRBV7-2	.	TRBJ2-7	CASSLTRAGEQYF	TGTGCCAGCAGCTTAACTAGGGCAGGCGAGCAGTACTTC
.	TRBV3-1/TRBV3-2	.	TRBJ1-1	CASSQVDIREAFF	TGTGCCAGCAGCCAAGTTGACATCCGTGAAGCTTTCTTT
.	TRBV28	TRBD1	TRBJ2-5	CASSSGQSQETQYF	TGTGCCAGCAGTTCGGGACAGAGCCAAGAGACCCAGTACTTC
.	TRBV6-2/TRBV6-3	TRBD1	TRBJ1-6	CASSSTGDRGYNSPLHF	TGTGCCAGCAGTTCTACGGGGGACAGGGGTTATAATTCACCCCTCCACTTT
.	TRBV15	.	TRBJ1-2	CATSTHPTGNYGYTF	TGTGCCACCAGCACCCACCCGACAGGCAACTATGGCTACACCTTC
.	TRBV19	.	TRBJ1-5	CASSIEGPRGQPQHF	TGTGCCAGTAGTATAGAGGGCCCGCGCGGGCAGCCCCAGCATTTT
.	TRBV6-5	TRBD1	TRBJ1-5	CASSLGQGRQPQHF	TGTGCCAGCAGTTTGGGACAGGGTCGTCAGCCCCAGCATTTT
once	TRBV24-1	.	TRBJ2-7	CATSGHRVRYEQYF	TGTGCCACCAGTGGCCACAGGGTACGATACGAGCAGTACTTC
.	TRBV6-2/TRBV6-3	TRBD1	TRBJ1-5	CASSSMRTGDNQPQHF	TGTGCCAGCAGTTCCATGAGGACAGGGGACAATCAGCCCCAGCATTTT
.	TRBV10-3	TRBD1	TRBJ2-2	CAISTGTGYAGELFF	TGTGCCATCAGTACCGGGACAGGTTATGCCGGGGAGCTGTTTTTT
.	TRBV10-2	TRBD2	TRBJ2-7	CASSEGLAEPYEQYF	TGCGCCAGCAGTGAGGGACTAGCGGAACCCTACGAGCAGTACTTC
.	TRBV19	TRBD1	TRBJ2-1	CASSIRTGSTNEQFF	TGTGCCAGTAGTATACGGACAGGGTCCACCAATGAGCAGTTCTTC
.	TRBV5-1	.	TRBJ2-3	CASSADLTGPFSTDTQYF	TGCGCCAGCAGCGCCGATTTAACAGGGCCTTTTAGCACAGATACGCAGTATTTT